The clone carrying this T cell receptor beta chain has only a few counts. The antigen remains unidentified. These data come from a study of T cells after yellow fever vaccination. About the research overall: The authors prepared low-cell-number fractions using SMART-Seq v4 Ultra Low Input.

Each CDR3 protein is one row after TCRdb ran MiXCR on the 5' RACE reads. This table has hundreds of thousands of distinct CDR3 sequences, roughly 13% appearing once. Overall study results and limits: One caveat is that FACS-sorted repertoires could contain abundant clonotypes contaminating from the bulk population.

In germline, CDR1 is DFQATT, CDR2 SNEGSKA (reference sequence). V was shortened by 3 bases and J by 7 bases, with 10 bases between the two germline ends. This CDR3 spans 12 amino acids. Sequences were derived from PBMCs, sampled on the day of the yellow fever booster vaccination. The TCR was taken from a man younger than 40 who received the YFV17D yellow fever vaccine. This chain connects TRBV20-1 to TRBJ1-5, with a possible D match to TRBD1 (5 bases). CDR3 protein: CSASEGRQPQHF. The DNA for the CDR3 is TGCAGTGCTAGTGAGGGGCGACAGCCCCAGCATTTT.